Listed below are T cell receptor beta chains from one sample, sequenced in a study of T cell responses to AZD1222 COVID-19 vaccine. Assay used: immunoSEQ multiplex PCR; TCRdb lists only in-frame clones, some missing. The top ten hold around 8% of the sample, which has approximately 71,000 clones, roughly 86% seen once. The specimen was peripheral blood, collected on day 0 of AZD1222 vaccination. Receptors originate from an adult in good health. Both conserved end residues are part of each CDR3. The order of the fields is clone size, D gene, V gene, J gene, CDR3 DNA, CDR3 protein. D genes are given only for firm matches. Clone size is shown for a subset of rows, as once, few, many or a class of expanded clone.

abundance: -
d_gene: -
v_gene: TRBV5-1
j_gene: TRBJ2-3
CDR3nt: TGCGCCAGCAGCTTGGAAGGGCAGGGTACAGATACGCAGTATTTT
CDR3aa: CASSLEGQGTDTQYF

abundance: -
d_gene: TRBD1
v_gene: TRBV18
j_gene: TRBJ1-4
CDR3nt: TGTGCCAGCTCACCTACGGACAGGGCTAATGAAAAACTGTTTTTT
CDR3aa: CASSPTDRANEKLFF

abundance: -
d_gene: -
v_gene: TRBV5-5
j_gene: TRBJ1-5
CDR3nt: TGTGCCAGCAGTTCGGGGAATCAGCCCCAGCATTTT
CDR3aa: CASSSGNQPQHF

abundance: -
d_gene: -
v_gene: TRBV5-1
j_gene: TRBJ2-7
CDR3nt: TGCGCCAGCAGCTCGGACGGAGCCTACGAGCAGTACTTC
CDR3aa: CASSSDGAYEQYF

abundance: -
d_gene: -
v_gene: TRBV12-5
j_gene: TRBJ2-7
CDR3nt: TGTGCTAGTGGTGAGGACTGGGCAGTTTCGGACGAGCAGTACTTC
CDR3aa: CASGEDWAVSDEQYF

abundance: -
d_gene: -
v_gene: TRBV7-9
j_gene: TRBJ2-2
CDR3nt: TGTGCCAGCAGCCACAGACGGGACTTTCCGACCGGGGAGCTGTTTTTT
CDR3aa: CASSHRRDFPTGELFF

abundance: few
d_gene: TRBD2
v_gene: TRBV7-2
j_gene: TRBJ2-5
CDR3nt: TGTGCCAGCAGCTCACCGGGACTAGCGGGAGGGCGTGAGACCCAGTACTTC
CDR3aa: CASSSPGLAGGRETQYF

abundance: -
d_gene: TRBD1
v_gene: TRBV24-1
j_gene: TRBJ2-1
CDR3nt: TGTGCCACCAGTAGGGGCAGGGGGCGAATCGATGAGCAGTTCTTC
CDR3aa: CATSRGRGRIDEQFF

abundance: few
d_gene: -
v_gene: TRBV2
j_gene: TRBJ1-1
CDR3nt: TGTGCCAGCAGTGTACAGGGCGGCGGCACTGAAGCTTTCTTT
CDR3aa: CASSVQGGGTEAFF

abundance: -
d_gene: -
v_gene: TRBV7-9
j_gene: TRBJ1-4
CDR3nt: TGTGCCAGCAGCGTCGGGTCGCCGAATGAAAAACTGTTTTTT
CDR3aa: CASSVGSPNEKLFF

abundance: few
d_gene: -
v_gene: TRBV18
j_gene: TRBJ1-2
CDR3nt: TGTGCCAGCTCACAAGGGGGGAACGAATATGGCTACACCTTC
CDR3aa: CASSQGGNEYGYTF

abundance: -
d_gene: -
v_gene: TRBV7-9
j_gene: TRBJ1-3
CDR3nt: TGTGCCAGCAGTTGGCAATCTGGAAACACCATATATTTT
CDR3aa: CASSWQSGNTIYF

abundance: once
d_gene: -
v_gene: TRBV27
j_gene: TRBJ2-3
CDR3nt: TGTGCCAGCCGGCGGGACACCGACACAGATACGCAGTATTTT
CDR3aa: CASRRDTDTDTQYF

abundance: -
d_gene: -
v_gene: TRBV5-1
j_gene: TRBJ1-6
CDR3nt: TGCGCCAGCAGCTCGAAGGACGCTACTAATTCACCCCTCCACTTT
CDR3aa: CASSSKDATNSPLHF

abundance: -
d_gene: -
v_gene: TRBV4-2
j_gene: TRBJ2-1
CDR3nt: TGTGCCAGCAGTCCCCAGGAGGGATCCTACAATGAGCAGTTCTTC
CDR3aa: CASSPQEGSYNEQFF

abundance: -
d_gene: -
v_gene: TRBV6-4
j_gene: TRBJ2-6
CDR3nt: TGTGCCAGCAGCCCCACTAGAACTGGGGCCAACGTCCTGACTTTC
CDR3aa: CASSPTRTGANVLTF

abundance: -
d_gene: -
v_gene: TRBV12-5
j_gene: TRBJ1-1
CDR3nt: TGTGCTAGTGGTTTGCCACAGGGCACTGAAGCTTTCTTT
CDR3aa: CASGLPQGTEAFF

abundance: -
d_gene: -
v_gene: TRBV5-8
j_gene: TRBJ1-6
CDR3nt: TGTGCCAGCAGCTTGCTCGGCTCCTATAATTCACCCCTCCACTTT
CDR3aa: CASSLLGSYNSPLHF

abundance: -
d_gene: -
v_gene: TRBV5-1
j_gene: TRBJ1-2
CDR3nt: TGCGCCAGCAGCTTCGTAGCGCAGGAGGGAGACTACACCTTC
CDR3aa: CASSFVAQEGDYTF

abundance: -
d_gene: -
v_gene: TRBV30
j_gene: TRBJ2-2
CDR3nt: TGTGCCTGGAGTGTAGGGGGAGGGCCTTACACCGGGGAGCTGTTTTTT
CDR3aa: CAWSVGGGPYTGELFF

abundance: -
d_gene: -
v_gene: TRBV19
j_gene: TRBJ1-1
CDR3nt: TGTGCCAGTAGTATTGGGACGAGGGCCACTGAAGCTTTCTTT
CDR3aa: CASSIGTRATEAFF

abundance: -
d_gene: -
v_gene: TRBV6-5
j_gene: TRBJ1-2
CDR3nt: TGTGCCAGCGCTCAGGACTCCTCCCAAGGGGGCTACACCTTC
CDR3aa: CASAQDSSQGGYTF

abundance: -
d_gene: -
v_gene: TRBV5-6
j_gene: TRBJ1-1
CDR3nt: TGTGCCAGCAGCATGGACAGTTACGGGTACACTGAAGCTTTCTTT
CDR3aa: CASSMDSYGYTEAFF

abundance: -
d_gene: -
v_gene: TRBV4-3
j_gene: TRBJ1-5
CDR3nt: TGCGCCAGCAGCCAATCCTTAGGGCAGGAGGATCAGCCCCAGCATTTT
CDR3aa: CASSQSLGQEDQPQHF

abundance: -
d_gene: -
v_gene: TRBV4-3
j_gene: TRBJ1-2
CDR3nt: TGCGCCAGCAGCCAAGGGGCCACTTCGGGCAACTATGGCTACACCTTC
CDR3aa: CASSQGATSGNYGYTF

abundance: -
d_gene: TRBD1
v_gene: TRBV2
j_gene: TRBJ1-1
CDR3nt: TGTGCCAGCACCCGAGCCGGGACAGCGAACACTGAAGCTTTCTTT
CDR3aa: CASTRAGTANTEAFF

abundance: -
d_gene: -
v_gene: TRBV7-9
j_gene: TRBJ1-3
CDR3nt: TGTGCCAGCAGCTCGGCGGGCTCTGGAAACACCATATATTTT
CDR3aa: CASSSAGSGNTIYF

abundance: -
d_gene: -
v_gene: TRBV25-1
j_gene: TRBJ2-3
CDR3nt: TGTGCCAGCAGTGAACTAGGTGCGGGTGGAGATACGCAGTATTTT
CDR3aa: CASSELGAGGDTQYF

abundance: -
d_gene: -
v_gene: TRBV5-1
j_gene: TRBJ2-1
CDR3nt: TGCGCCAGCAGCTTGGCCGGGGGGCCAGGCTACAATGAGCAGTTCTTC
CDR3aa: CASSLAGGPGYNEQFF

abundance: -
d_gene: -
v_gene: TRBV9
j_gene: TRBJ2-3
CDR3nt: TGTGCCAGCAGCGTAGCTACGAGCGGGTCTTCAGATACGCAGTATTTT
CDR3aa: CASSVATSGSSDTQYF

abundance: -
d_gene: -
v_gene: TRBV28
j_gene: TRBJ2-1
CDR3nt: TGTGCCAGCACAAAGCGGGTTAGCTCCTACAATGAGCAGTTCTTC
CDR3aa: CASTKRVSSYNEQFF

abundance: -
d_gene: TRBD2
v_gene: TRBV2
j_gene: TRBJ2-1
CDR3nt: TGTGCCAGCAGTGACCCTAGCGGATACAATGAGCAGTTCTTC
CDR3aa: CASSDPSGYNEQFF

abundance: -
d_gene: TRBD1
v_gene: TRBV7-2
j_gene: TRBJ1-1
CDR3nt: TGTGCCAGCAGCTTCGTGACAGGGCGCACTGAAGCTTTCTTT
CDR3aa: CASSFVTGRTEAFF

abundance: -
d_gene: TRBD1
v_gene: TRBV5-1
j_gene: TRBJ1-3
CDR3nt: TGCGCCAGCAGCCTACCCCAGGGGGCTGGAAACACCATATATTTT
CDR3aa: CASSLPQGAGNTIYF

abundance: few
d_gene: -
v_gene: TRBV10-2
j_gene: TRBJ2-7
CDR3nt: TGCGCCAGCAGTGATGGCGGGCCCTACGAGCAGTACTTC
CDR3aa: CASSDGGPYEQYF

abundance: once
d_gene: -
v_gene: TRBV28
j_gene: TRBJ1-2
CDR3nt: TGTGCCAGCAGTTCCCCGGCAGGGGCTCGCTATGGCTACACCTTC
CDR3aa: CASSSPAGARYGYTF

abundance: -
d_gene: TRBD1
v_gene: TRBV24-1
j_gene: TRBJ1-1
CDR3nt: TGTGCCACCAGGGGACAGGGGAACACTGAAGCTTTCTTT
CDR3aa: CATRGQGNTEAFF

abundance: once
d_gene: -
v_gene: TRBV9
j_gene: TRBJ1-1
CDR3nt: TGTGCCAGCAGCCTCGGGACAATCCTGAACACTGAAGCTTTCTTT
CDR3aa: CASSLGTILNTEAFF

abundance: -
d_gene: TRBD1
v_gene: TRBV6-5
j_gene: TRBJ1-5
CDR3nt: TGTGCCAGCAGGGGAGGACAGGGTAATCAGCCCCAGCATTTT
CDR3aa: CASRGGQGNQPQHF

abundance: -
d_gene: TRBD1
v_gene: TRBV19
j_gene: TRBJ1-2
CDR3nt: TGTGCCAGTAGTAGCGGGACAGGTGAGGGCTATGGCTACACCTTC
CDR3aa: CASSSGTGEGYGYTF

abundance: -
d_gene: -
v_gene: TRBV5-8
j_gene: TRBJ2-2
CDR3nt: TGTGCCAGCAGCTTGCGCTCAGGGGCAGGGGAGCTGTTTTTT
CDR3aa: CASSLRSGAGELFF

abundance: -
d_gene: TRBD2
v_gene: TRBV7-9
j_gene: TRBJ2-3
CDR3nt: TGTGCCAGCAGCTTAGCGGGAGGGGACACAGATACGCAGTATTTT
CDR3aa: CASSLAGGDTDTQYF

abundance: -
d_gene: -
v_gene: TRBV20-1
j_gene: TRBJ1-1
CDR3nt: TGCAGTGCTAGTGCTTCATACATGAACACTGAAGCTTTCTTT
CDR3aa: CSASASYMNTEAFF

abundance: -
d_gene: -
v_gene: TRBV6-5
j_gene: TRBJ2-7
CDR3nt: TGTGCCAGCAGTTACTCGATTGGGAGCTCCTACGAGCAGTACTTC
CDR3aa: CASSYSIGSSYEQYF

abundance: -
d_gene: -
v_gene: TRBV18
j_gene: TRBJ2-7
CDR3nt: TGTGCCAGCTCACGGACTGGCTACGAGCAGTACTTC
CDR3aa: CASSRTGYEQYF